Listed here is a single TCR beta chain. Its specificity is unknown. This specimen comes from a study of graft-versus-host responses after intestinal transplantation. The germline V and J ends were trimmed by 5 bases and 16 bases, with 24 bases remaining between them. The germline CDR1 and CDR2 sequences are GTSNPN and SVGIG (reference sequence). This CDR3 comprises 13 residues. The protocol was immunoSEQ multiplex PCR, while the TCRdb copy is restricted to in-frame clones and leaves out a portion. The table records 100,000 or so clones, 80% to 95% of them present only once. This TCR came from a human donor who received an intestinal transplant. The source material was unstimulated CD4+ T cells sorted from spleen or lymph node cells, sampled before intestinal transplant. This chain uses TRBV30 with TRBJ1-5; no clear D gene. The CDR3 protein is CAWGRPGGGLEHF. The CDR3 DNA is TGTGCCTGGGGACGGCCTGGAGGAGGACTTGAACATTTT.